This T cell receptor (beta chain) was sequenced for a study of cytomegalovirus exposure and HLA in healthy donors. The PCR used 60 Vbeta and 13 Jbeta primers. Assay: immunoSEQ multiplex PCR; the TCRdb copy retains only in-frame clones and omits some. The sample records some 200,000 clones, approximately 70% being singletons. A few counts support this clone. The antigen is undetermined. The CDR3 totals 19 residues. Germline loops: CDR1 WSHSY, CDR2 SAAADI. V shed 2 bases and J 3 bases; nucleotides not matched to a gene: 16. Study findings and constraints: Reportedly, fewer N-insertions than the 666-donor mean appeared in an Asian-associated ancestry cluster in a later analysis.

The origin of this receptor is a man aged 35 to 55 in good health and CMV-seropositive. Sequencing was done on a sample of PBMCs. V and J are TRBV10-2 and TRBJ1-2; 9 nucleotides align to TRBD1. CDR3 bases: TGCGCCAGCAGTGAGCGCTACCGGGACAGGGCCGATAGGTACTATGGCTACACCTTC. Protein product: CASSERYRDRADRYYGYTF.